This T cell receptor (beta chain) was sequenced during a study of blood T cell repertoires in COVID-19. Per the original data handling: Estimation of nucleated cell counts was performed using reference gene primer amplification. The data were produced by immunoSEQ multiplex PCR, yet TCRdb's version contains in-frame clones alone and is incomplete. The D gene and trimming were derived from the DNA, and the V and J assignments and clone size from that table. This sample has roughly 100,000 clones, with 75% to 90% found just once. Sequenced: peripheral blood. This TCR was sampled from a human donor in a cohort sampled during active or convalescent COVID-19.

CDR3 region: CASSIGQGARQPQHF. As DNA, the CDR3 is TGTGCCAGTAGTATTGGGCAGGGGGCTCGCCAGCCCCAGCATTTT. V is TRBV19 and J is TRBJ1-5, with 8 bases fitting TRBD1. Germline CDR1 is LNHDA and CDR2 is SQIVND (reference sequence). The CDR3 extends over 15 amino acids. V lost 3 bases to trimming and J lost 7 bases; unmatched junction nucleotides: 8.